The TCR beta chain described here comes from a study of shared clonotypes between healthy human individuals. About the study: Researchers drew samples from two women and a few men aged 18 to 49.

The study enrolled healthy HIV-negative adults without recent acute infections or vaccinations as donors. Caucasian adults residing in Nashville, Tennessee made up all the donors. TCRdb's copy holds only in-frame clones and misses some; the assay was immunoSEQ multiplex PCR. The sample has around 2.5 million clones, roughly 93% seen once; the top ten hold more than 0.35%. This clone was counted between two and nine times. The germline CDR1 and CDR2 sequences are MNHNS and SASEGT. This CDR3 has 11 amino acids. Trimming removed 3 bases from V and 8 bases from J, with 7 bases in between. This receptor was taken from a man between 18 and 35 years old in good health. Some clones in this sample may be carry-over from other donors' samples. The source material was naive CD4+ T cells from PBMCs. As to subset: CD45RA+ positively selected. The J gene is TRBJ1-1, the V gene TRBV6-1; D gene uncertain. The CDR3 loop reads CASSEVIEAFF. CDR3 bases: TGTGCCAGCAGTGAGGTCATAGAAGCTTTCTTT.